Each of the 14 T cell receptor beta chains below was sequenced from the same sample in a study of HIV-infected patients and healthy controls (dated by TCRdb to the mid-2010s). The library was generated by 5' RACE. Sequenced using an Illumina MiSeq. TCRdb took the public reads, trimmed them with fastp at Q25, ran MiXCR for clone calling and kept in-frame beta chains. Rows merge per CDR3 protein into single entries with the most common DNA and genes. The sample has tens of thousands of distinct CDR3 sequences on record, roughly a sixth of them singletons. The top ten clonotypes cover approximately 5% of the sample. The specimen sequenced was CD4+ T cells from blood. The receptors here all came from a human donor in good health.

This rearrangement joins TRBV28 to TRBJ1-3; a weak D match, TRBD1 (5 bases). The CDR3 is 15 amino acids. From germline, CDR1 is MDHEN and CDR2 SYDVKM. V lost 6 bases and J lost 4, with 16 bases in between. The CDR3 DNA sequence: TGTGCCAGCAGGCCACAGGCGAAAAACGGAAACACCATATATTTT. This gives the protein CASRPQAKNGNTIYF.

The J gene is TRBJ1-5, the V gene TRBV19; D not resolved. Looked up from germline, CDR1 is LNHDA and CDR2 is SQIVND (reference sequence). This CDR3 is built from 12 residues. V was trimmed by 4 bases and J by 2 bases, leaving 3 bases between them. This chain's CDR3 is CASSTRNQPQHF. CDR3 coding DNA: TGTGCCAGTAGTACCCGCAATCAGCCCCAGCATTTT.

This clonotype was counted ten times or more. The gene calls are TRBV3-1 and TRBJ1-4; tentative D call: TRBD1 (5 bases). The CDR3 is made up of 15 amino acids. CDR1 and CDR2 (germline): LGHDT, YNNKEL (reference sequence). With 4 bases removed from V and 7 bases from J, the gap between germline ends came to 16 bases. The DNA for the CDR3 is TGTGCCAGCAGCCTAAGTCGTGGGGGAGGTGAAAAACTGTTTTTT. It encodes CASSLSRGGGEKLFF.

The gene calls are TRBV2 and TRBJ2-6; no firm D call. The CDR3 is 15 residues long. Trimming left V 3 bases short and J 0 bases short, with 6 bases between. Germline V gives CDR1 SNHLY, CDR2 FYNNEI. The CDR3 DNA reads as TGTGCCAGCAGTGATTTCTTCTCTGGGGCCAACGTCCTGACTTTC. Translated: CASSDFFSGANVLTF.

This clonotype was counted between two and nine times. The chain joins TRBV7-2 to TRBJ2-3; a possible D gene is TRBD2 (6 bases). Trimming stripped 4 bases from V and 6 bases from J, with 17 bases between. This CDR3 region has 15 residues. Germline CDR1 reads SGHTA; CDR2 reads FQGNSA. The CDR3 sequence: CASSSRDFRRDTQYF. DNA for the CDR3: TGTGCCAGCAGCTCCAGGGACTTTCGCCGGGATACGCAGTATTTT.

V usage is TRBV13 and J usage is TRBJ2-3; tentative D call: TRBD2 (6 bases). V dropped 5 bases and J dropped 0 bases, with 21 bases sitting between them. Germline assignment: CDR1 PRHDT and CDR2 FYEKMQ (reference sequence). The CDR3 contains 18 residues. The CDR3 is CASSPGAGRAPSTDTQYF. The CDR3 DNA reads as TGTGCCAGCAGCCCGGGCGCGGGACGAGCCCCTAGCACAGATACGCAGTATTTT.

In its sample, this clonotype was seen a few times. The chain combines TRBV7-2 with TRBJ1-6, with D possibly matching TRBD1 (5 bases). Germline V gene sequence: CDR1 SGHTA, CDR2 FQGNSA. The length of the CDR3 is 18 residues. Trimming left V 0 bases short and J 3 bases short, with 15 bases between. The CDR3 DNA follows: TGTGCCAGCAGCTTAGCTCCGCTCGGGGCTTACTATAATTCACCCCTCCACTTT. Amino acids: CASSLAPLGAYYNSPLHF.

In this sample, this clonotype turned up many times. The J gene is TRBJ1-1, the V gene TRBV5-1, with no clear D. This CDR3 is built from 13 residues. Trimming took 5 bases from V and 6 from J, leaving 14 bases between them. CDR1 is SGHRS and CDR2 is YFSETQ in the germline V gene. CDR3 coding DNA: TGCGCCAGCAGGGGCGCGGGTAACGCTGAAGCTTTCTTT. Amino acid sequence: CASRGAGNAEAFF.

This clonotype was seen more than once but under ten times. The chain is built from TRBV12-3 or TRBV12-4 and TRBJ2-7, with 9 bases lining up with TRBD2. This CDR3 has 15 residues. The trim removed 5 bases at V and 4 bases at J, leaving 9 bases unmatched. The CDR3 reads CASSLRLAAQYEQYF. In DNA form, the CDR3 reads TGTGCCAGCAGTCTCCGACTAGCGGCCCAATACGAGCAGTACTTC.

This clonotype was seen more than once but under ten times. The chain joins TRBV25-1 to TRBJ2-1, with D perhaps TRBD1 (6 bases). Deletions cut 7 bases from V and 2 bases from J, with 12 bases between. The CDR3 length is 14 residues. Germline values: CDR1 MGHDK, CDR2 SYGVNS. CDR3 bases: TGTGCCAGCATCGGGACAAACGCCTACAATGAGCAGTTCTTC. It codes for CASIGTNAYNEQFF.

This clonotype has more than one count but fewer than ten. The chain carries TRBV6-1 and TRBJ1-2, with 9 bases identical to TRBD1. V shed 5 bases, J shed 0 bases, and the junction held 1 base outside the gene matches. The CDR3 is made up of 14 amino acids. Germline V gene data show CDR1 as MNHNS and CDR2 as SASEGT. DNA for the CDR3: TGTGCCAGCAGTAACAGGGGGCCTAACTATGGCTACACCTTC. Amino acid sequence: CASSNRGPNYGYTF.

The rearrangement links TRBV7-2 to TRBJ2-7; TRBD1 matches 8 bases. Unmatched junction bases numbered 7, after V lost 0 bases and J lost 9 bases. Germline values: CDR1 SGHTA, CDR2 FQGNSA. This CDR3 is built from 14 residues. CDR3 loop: CASSLAPRTGGQYF. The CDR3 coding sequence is TGTGCCAGCAGCTTAGCGCCTCGAACAGGGGGGCAGTACTTC.

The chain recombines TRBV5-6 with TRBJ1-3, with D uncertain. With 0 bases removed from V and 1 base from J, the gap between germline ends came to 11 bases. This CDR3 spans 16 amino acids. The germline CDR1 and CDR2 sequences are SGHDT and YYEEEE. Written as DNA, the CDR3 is TGTGCCAGCAGCTTGGGACACTACCGATCTGGAAACACCATATATTTT. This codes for CASSLGHYRSGNTIYF.

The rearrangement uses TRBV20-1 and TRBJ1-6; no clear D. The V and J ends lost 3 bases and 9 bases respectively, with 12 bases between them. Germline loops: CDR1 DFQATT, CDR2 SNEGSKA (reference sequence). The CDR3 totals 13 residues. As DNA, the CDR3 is TGCAGTGCTAGCCCTGCCACGGGTTCACCCCTCCACTTT. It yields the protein CSASPATGSPLHF.